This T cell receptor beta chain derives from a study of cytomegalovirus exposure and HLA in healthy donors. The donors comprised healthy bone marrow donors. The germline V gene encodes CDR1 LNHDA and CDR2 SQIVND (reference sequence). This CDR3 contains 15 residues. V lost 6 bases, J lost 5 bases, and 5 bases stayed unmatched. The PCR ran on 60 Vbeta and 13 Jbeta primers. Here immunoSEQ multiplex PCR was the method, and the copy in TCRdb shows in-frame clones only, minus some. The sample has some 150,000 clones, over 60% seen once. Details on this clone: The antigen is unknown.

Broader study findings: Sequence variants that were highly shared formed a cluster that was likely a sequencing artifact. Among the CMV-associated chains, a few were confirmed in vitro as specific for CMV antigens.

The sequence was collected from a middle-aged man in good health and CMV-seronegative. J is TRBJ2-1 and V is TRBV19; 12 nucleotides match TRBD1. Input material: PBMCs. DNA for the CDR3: TGTGCCAGTAGCCCCGGGACAGGGGGCCACAATGAGCAGTTCTTC. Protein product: CASSPGTGGHNEQFF.